This T cell receptor beta chain comes out of a study of identical twins. This clonotype came up a few times. TCRdb passed the 5' RACE reads through MiXCR, listing each CDR3 protein once. The sample consists of around 370,000 distinct CDR3 sequences, around 9% of them appearing once. Germline V gene data show CDR1 as SGHRS and CDR2 as YFSETQ. The CDR3 runs 17 residues. V was pared by 6 bases and J by 3 bases, with 11 bases of the junction left unmatched. The chain recombines TRBV5-1 with TRBJ2-3, with TRBD2 matching 12 bases. The sequenced material came from naive T cells sorted from blood. This clonotype was obtained from a woman in her forties or fifties in good health. The CDR3 nucleotides are TGCGCCAGCACCTTTTCCCAGACTAGCGGGAGAACAGATACGCAGTATTTT. Protein product: CASTFSQTSGRTDTQYF.